This entry concerns a single T cell receptor (beta chain). The sample is drawn from a study of read filtering for tumor transcriptome and immune sequencing. The overall study: Among patients, approximately 17 were male and approximately 15 female, aged roughly 45 to 80 (mean around 68).

From roughly 400 ng of RNA, a library with molecular barcoded alpha/delta and beta/gamma adaptors was made. TCRdb reprocessed the reads with MiXCR, giving one entry per CDR3 protein. There are 100,000 to 150,000 distinct CDR3 sequences in the sample; roughly 13% occur only once, and about 7.7% lies in the top ten. The sequence came from a donor at least 40 years old with multiple myeloma. The sample taken for sequencing was a population of CD138-negative cells sorted from bone marrow.

The chain's CDR3 is CASSKGQTRGEQYF. Written as DNA, the CDR3 is TGTGCCAGTAGTAAAGGACAGACCAGGGGCGAGCAGTACTTC. The chain is built from TRBV19 and TRBJ2-7; D perhaps matches TRBD1 (6 bases). The CDR3 runs to 14 residues. Trimming took 4 bases from V and 6 from J, leaving 16 bases between them. Germline V lookup: CDR1 LNHDA, CDR2 SQIVND (reference sequence). The variable domain in full, completed from reference TRBV19 and TRBJ2-7, reads DGGITQSPKYLFRKEGQNVTLSCEQNLNHDAMYWYRQDPGQGLRLIYYSQIVNDFQKGDIAEGYSVSREKKESFPLTVTSAQKNPTAFYLCASSKGQTRGEQYFGPGTRLTVT.